This section outlines one T cell receptor beta chain sequence together with its context. At least ten counts were recorded for this clonotype. Its antigen target is currently unknown. The input lacks base qualities; no much larger clone sits a single base away. Libraries were prepared through PCR. This sample was sequenced with an Illumina HiSeq 2500. Molecular barcoding was employed in the preparation of TCR libraries, with unique molecular identifiers being used to normalize TCRbeta repertoire quantification. Starting from the raw public reads, TCRdb applied fastp trimming at Q25, assembled clones with MiXCR and retained in-frame beta chains. All rows with the same CDR3 protein become a single entry with the most common DNA and genes. In all, the sample holds some 280,000 distinct CDR3 sequences, and over 8% of those were seen once. Together, the top ten hold around 9.1% of the sample. V is clipped by 1 base and J by 6 bases, and the sequence between their germline boundaries is 12 bases long. Sequences SGHVS (CDR1) and FNYEAQ (CDR2) are obtained from the germline V gene. The CDR3 sequence holds 14 residues, the cysteine and phenylalanine included. Just the 42-base CDR3 DNA is kept, in frame starting at base 1.

This specimen comes from a study of T-cell reconstitution after alpha-beta-depleted transplantation in children listed by TCRdb under 2016. Study-wide context: The study quantitatively tracked T-cell immune reconstitution after TCRalphabeta/CD19-depleted allogeneic hematopoietic cell transplantation in children using TCR repertoire profiling.

The chain joins TRBV7-6 to TRBJ1-1; the D gene cannot be named for sure. The clonotype was recovered from a human donor who donated a stem cell graft to a child with SCID. This specimen was PBMCs from the stem cell graft donor, taken from the stem cell graft. At the DNA level, the sequence is TGTGCCAGCAGCTTAGAAATAGGGAGCCCTGAAGCTTTCTTT. Translated, this gives CASSLEIGSPEAFF.